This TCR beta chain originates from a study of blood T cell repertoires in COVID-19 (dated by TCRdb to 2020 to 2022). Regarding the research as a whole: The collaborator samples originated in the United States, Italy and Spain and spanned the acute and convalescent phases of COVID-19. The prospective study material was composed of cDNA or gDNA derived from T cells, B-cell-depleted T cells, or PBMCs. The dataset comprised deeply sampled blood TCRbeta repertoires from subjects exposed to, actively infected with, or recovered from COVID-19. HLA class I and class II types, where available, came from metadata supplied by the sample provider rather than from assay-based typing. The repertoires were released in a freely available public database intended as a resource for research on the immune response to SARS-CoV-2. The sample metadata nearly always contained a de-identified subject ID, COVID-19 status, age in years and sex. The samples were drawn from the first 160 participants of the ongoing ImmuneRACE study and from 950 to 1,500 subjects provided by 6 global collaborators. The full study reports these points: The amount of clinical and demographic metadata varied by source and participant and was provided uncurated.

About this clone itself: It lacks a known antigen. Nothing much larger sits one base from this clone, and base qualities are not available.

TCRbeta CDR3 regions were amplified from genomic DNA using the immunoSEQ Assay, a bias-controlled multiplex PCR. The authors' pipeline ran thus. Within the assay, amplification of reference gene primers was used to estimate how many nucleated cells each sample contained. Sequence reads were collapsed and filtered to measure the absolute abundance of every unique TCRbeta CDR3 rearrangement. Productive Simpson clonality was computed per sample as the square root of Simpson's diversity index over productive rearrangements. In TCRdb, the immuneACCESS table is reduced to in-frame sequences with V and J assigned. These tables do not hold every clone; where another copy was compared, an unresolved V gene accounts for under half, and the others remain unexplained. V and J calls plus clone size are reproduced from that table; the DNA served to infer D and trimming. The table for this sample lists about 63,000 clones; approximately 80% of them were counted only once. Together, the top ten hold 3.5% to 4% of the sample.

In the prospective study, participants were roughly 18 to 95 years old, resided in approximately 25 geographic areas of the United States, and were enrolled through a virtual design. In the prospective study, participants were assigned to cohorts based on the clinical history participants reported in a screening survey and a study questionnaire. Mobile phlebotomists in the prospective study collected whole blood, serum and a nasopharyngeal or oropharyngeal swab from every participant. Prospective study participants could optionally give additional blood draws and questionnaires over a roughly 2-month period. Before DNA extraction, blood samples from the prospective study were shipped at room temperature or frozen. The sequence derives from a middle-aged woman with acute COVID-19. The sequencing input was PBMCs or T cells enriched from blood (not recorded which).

CDR3 sequence: CASSLAGGLNTEAFF. The DNA is TGTGCCAGCAGCTTAGCGGGCGGGCTAAACACTGAAGCTTTCTTT. The chain uses TRBV7-9 and TRBJ1-1; confidence is insufficient to name the D gene. V drops 0 bases and J drops 2 bases, leaving 10 bases in between. CDR1 is given as SEHNR and CDR2 as FQNEAQ, both from the germline V gene (reference sequence). There are 15 amino acids in the CDR3, from cysteine to phenylalanine inclusive. The only DNA kept is the CDR3, 45 bases in frame from the first base.